This is a list of T cell receptor beta chains from one sample in a study of T cell repertoires in cytomegalovirus infection. From the reads, TCRdb called clonotypes with MiXCR, one entry per CDR3 protein. The sample shows over 250,000 distinct CDR3 sequences, 20% to 25% of them seen only once. Antigens for these TCRs are unknown. The starting material was cultured PBMCs, obtained from culture after CMV antigen stimulation. These receptors were collected from a human donor in good health (CMV status not recorded). Some clones in this sample may be carry-over from other donors' samples. The CDR3 runs from the conserved cysteine through the conserved F or W. D genes are given only for firm matches. Clone size, where shown, is once, few, many, or a class for clones that have expanded.

j_call v_call cdr3_length d_call clone_size cdr3_aa cdr3_nt
TRBJ2-3 TRBV7-2 16 TRBD2 . CASSLVGTRGPDTQYF TGTGCCAGCAGCTTAGTCGGGACTAGGGGTCCAGATACGCAGTATTTT
TRBJ1-2 TRBV19 16 . many CASSSSTGTPSDGYTF TGTGCCAGTAGTAGTAGTACCGGGACTCCGAGCGATGGCTACACCTTC
TRBJ2-1 TRBV12-3/TRBV12-4 14 . few CASTSQSSYNEQFF TGTGCCAGCACTTCCCAAAGCTCCTACAATGAGCAGTTCTTC
TRBJ2-3 TRBV7-9 15 TRBD2 . CASSKLAGGQDTQYF TGTGCCAGCAGTAAGCTAGCGGGAGGACAAGATACGCAGTATTTT
TRBJ1-1 TRBV12-3/TRBV12-4 14 TRBD1 . CASRPDRDRTEAFF TGTGCCAGCAGGCCGGACAGGGATCGCACTGAAGCTTTCTTT
TRBJ1-6 TRBV6-1 17 TRBD1 . CASSRGQGSSYNSPLHF TGTGCCAGCAGTAGAGGACAGGGGAGCTCCTATAATTCACCCCTCCACTTT
TRBJ1-3 TRBV9 14 . . CASSVAPGGNTIYF TGTGCCAGCAGCGTAGCTCCTGGTGGAAACACCATATATTTT
TRBJ2-1 TRBV24-1 13 . few CATESPAYNEQFF TGTGCCACAGAGAGTCCAGCCTACAATGAGCAGTTCTTC
TRBJ1-5 TRBV10-2 16 . . CASSDRGWGSNQPQHF TGCGCCAGCAGTGACCGGGGTTGGGGTTCTAATCAGCCCCAGCATTTT
TRBJ1-1 TRBV10-3 12 . many CAIGSLGTEAFF TGTGCCATCGGATCCCTTGGGACTGAAGCTTTCTTT
TRBJ2-1 TRBV19 15 . . CASSIEVFSYNEQFF TGTGCCAGTAGTATAGAGGTATTTTCCTACAATGAGCAGTTCTTC
TRBJ2-7 TRBV7-8 12 . few CASSTPENEQYF TGTGCCAGCAGCACACCGGAGAACGAGCAGTACTTC
TRBJ2-3 TRBV12-3/TRBV12-4 14 . . CASSAPVVVDTQYF TGTGCCAGCAGTGCCCCCGTGGTAGTGGATACGCAGTATTTT
TRBJ2-3 TRBV11-2 17 TRBD2 . CASSPRGGLAGMDTQYF TGTGCCAGCAGCCCCCGGGGAGGGCTAGCGGGAATGGATACGCAGTATTTT
TRBJ2-3 TRBV7-2 16 TRBD2 many CASSILAGGSADTQYF TGTGCCAGCAGCATCCTAGCGGGAGGGAGCGCAGATACGCAGTATTTT
TRBJ2-1 TRBV6-2/TRBV6-3 19 TRBD2 . CASSPGLAGVLGFYNEQFF TGTGCCAGCAGTCCGGGACTAGCGGGAGTATTGGGCTTTTACAATGAGCAGTTCTTC
TRBJ1-1 TRBV28 16 . . CASSLPFGGNIAEAFF TGTGCCAGCAGTTTGCCATTCGGGGGTAATATCGCTGAAGCTTTCTTT
TRBJ2-7 TRBV20-1 13 . . CSARPGHSSEQYF TGCAGTGCTAGGCCGGGACACTCGTCCGAGCAGTACTTC
TRBJ2-7 TRBV12-3/TRBV12-4 14 TRBD2 once CASSMTSGRDEQYF TGTGCCAGCAGCATGACTAGCGGGAGGGATGAGCAGTACTTC
TRBJ2-3 TRBV7-3 14 . . CASREGASTDTQYF TGTGCCAGCAGGGAGGGGGCTAGCACAGATACGCAGTATTTT
TRBJ2-3 TRBV7-2 14 . once CASSLVLGWDTQYF TGTGCCAGCAGCTTAGTATTGGGTTGGGATACGCAGTATTTT
TRBJ2-3 TRBV7-2 16 . many CASSLNGGVVTDTQYF TGTGCCAGCAGCTTAAACGGCGGAGTAGTCACAGATACGCAGTATTTT
TRBJ2-3 TRBV5-4 16 . few CASSHRQGGSTDTQYF TGTGCCAGCAGCCACAGACAGGGAGGGAGCACAGATACGCAGTATTTT
TRBJ2-3 TRBV24-1 13 TRBD1 . CATSVDGQGAQYF TGTGCCACCAGTGTAGACGGACAGGGTGCGCAGTATTTT
TRBJ2-5 TRBV19 14 . . CASSMRGGKETQYF TGTGCCAGTAGTATGCGGGGTGGGAAAGAGACCCAGTACTTC
TRBJ1-1 TRBV13 14 TRBD1 few CASSVDREETEAFF TGTGCCAGCAGCGTCGACAGGGAAGAAACTGAAGCTTTCTTT
TRBJ2-1 TRBV19 15 TRBD2 few CASSTKSGSHNEQFF TGTGCCAGTAGTACTAAAAGCGGGAGTCACAATGAGCAGTTCTTC
TRBJ1-1 TRBV6-5 13 . . CASSWTKNTEAFF TGTGCCAGCAGTTGGACAAAGAACACTGAAGCTTTCTTT
TRBJ1-5 TRBV7-2 13 . . CASSLKGGIPLHF TGTGCCAGCAGCTTGAAAGGGGGAATTCCCCTTCATTTT
TRBJ2-7 TRBV20-1 14 TRBD1 . CSARGRQGFYEQYF TGCAGTGCTAGAGGTAGACAGGGTTTCTACGAGCAGTACTTC
TRBJ1-1 TRBV7-2 14 TRBD1 many CASSLGQGGMFAFF TGTGCCAGCAGCTTAGGGCAGGGGGGTATGTTTGCTTTCTTT
TRBJ2-7 TRBV12-3/TRBV12-4 15 TRBD1 . CASTPNRDRTYEQYF TGTGCCAGCACCCCCAACCGGGACAGAACCTACGAGCAGTACTTC
TRBJ2-1 TRBV24-1 16 TRBD2 . CATSDPGTSAYNEQFF TGTGCCACCAGTGATCCCGGGACTAGCGCCTACAATGAGCAGTTCTTC
TRBJ2-1 TRBV11-3 14 . . CASSQPSSYNEQFF TGTGCCAGCAGCCAGCCGAGTAGCTACAATGAGCAGTTCTTC
TRBJ1-1 TRBV6-2/TRBV6-3 16 . . CASSTPRLIRGWKAFF TGTGCCAGCAGTACGCCCCGCCTTATCAGGGGATGGAAAGCTTTCTTT
TRBJ2-2 TRBV7-9 15 TRBD2 many CASSLVLAGAGELFF TGTGCCAGCAGCTTAGTACTAGCGGGAGCCGGGGAGCTGTTTTTT
TRBJ1-2 TRBV5-4 13 . . CASSLKGMDGYTF TGTGCCAGCAGCCTCAAGGGGATGGATGGCTACACCTTC
TRBJ2-1 TRBV6-2/TRBV6-3 16 . . CAGSPRGGPSYNEQFF TGTGCCGGCAGCCCTCGTGGCGGACCATCCTACAATGAGCAGTTCTTC
TRBJ1-2 TRBV19 16 TRBD1 few CASSTHTGGVAYGYTF TGTGCCAGTAGTACTCATACAGGGGGCGTCGCATATGGCTACACCTTC
TRBJ1-2 TRBV4-1 15 . few CASSQDHGGNYGYTF TGCGCCAGCAGCCAAGATCATGGGGGAAACTATGGCTACACCTTC
TRBJ2-1 TRBV29-1 14 TRBD2 . CSVEDRGTNDEQFF TGCAGCGTTGAAGATCGGGGGACTAATGATGAGCAGTTCTTC
TRBJ2-1 TRBV20-1 16 TRBD2 . CSADGLAGVQRNEQFF TGCAGTGCTGATGGACTAGCGGGAGTACAGAGGAATGAGCAGTTCTTC
TRBJ2-1 TRBV7-9 16 TRBD1 few CASSQLTGATSNEQFF TGTGCCAGCAGCCAACTGACAGGGGCGACTAGCAATGAGCAGTTCTTC
TRBJ2-5 TRBV7-2 15 TRBD1 many CASSFQGTEEETQYF TGTGCCAGCAGCTTCCAGGGGACAGAGGAAGAGACCCAGTACTTC
TRBJ1-5 TRBV30 14 TRBD1 once CAWRPNRDSQPQHF TGTGCCTGGAGGCCCAACAGGGACAGTCAGCCCCAGCATTTT
TRBJ1-4 TRBV7-2 15 TRBD1 many CASSLRTGQNEKLFF TGTGCCAGCAGCCTTCGGACAGGTCAAAATGAAAAACTGTTTTTT
TRBJ1-3 TRBV20-1 18 . . CSARDRVVWDTSGNTIYF TGCAGTGCTAGAGACAGGGTAGTCTGGGATACCTCTGGAAACACCATATATTTT
TRBJ1-2 TRBV9 17 . few CASSAYPWIRGSYGYTF TGTGCCAGCAGCGCTTATCCCTGGATAAGGGGGAGCTATGGCTACACCTTC
TRBJ1-1 TRBV19 15 . many CASRSAGGGGTEAFF TGTGCCAGTAGATCCGCGGGAGGGGGAGGCACTGAAGCTTTCTTT
TRBJ2-2 TRBV7-2 17 . few CASSLDRGAGGRGELFF TGTGCCAGCAGCTTAGATCGGGGGGCTGGGGGTCGCGGGGAGCTGTTTTTT
TRBJ2-3 TRBV7-9 14 TRBD1 . CASSLVTGEDTQYF TGTGCCAGCAGCTTAGTGACAGGGGAAGATACGCAGTATTTT
TRBJ2-1 TRBV4-3 16 TRBD1 many CASSQDFGTGVNEQFF TGCGCCAGCAGCCAAGACTTCGGGACAGGGGTCAATGAGCAGTTCTTC
TRBJ2-7 TRBV7-2 14 . few CASSLVGVKYEQYF TGTGCCAGCAGCTTAGTGGGGGTAAAGTACGAGCAGTACTTC
TRBJ2-5 TRBV7-6 17 TRBD2 many CASSSGLAGVVRETQYF TGTGCCAGCAGCTCGGGACTAGCGGGAGTAGTGAGAGAGACCCAGTACTTC